The sequence of this T cell receptor beta chain was determined in a study of PD-L1 blockade in urothelial cancer. TCRdb's table, derived via immunoSEQ multiplex PCR, lists solely in-frame clones and lacks some. The sample includes approximately 50,000 clones, about 88% seen only once; the top ten take 3% to 4%. Regarding time point: pretreatment peripheral blood. Urothelial carcinoma in patients was locally advanced or metastatic. This clonotype originated in a man between 65 and 85 years old with urothelial cancer. The sample was PBMCs, taken around atezolizumab (anti-PD-L1) treatment.

Here the CDR3 reads CASSADSTDTQYF. As DNA, the CDR3 is TGTGCCAGCAGCGCAGACTCCACAGATACGCAGTATTTT. The V and J genes are TRBV9 and TRBJ2-3; no reliable D call. The germline gives CDR1 SGDLS, CDR2 YYNGEE. Trimming took 3 bases from V and 2 from J, leaving 7 bases between them. The CDR3 has 13 amino acids.